The T cell receptor (beta chain) under discussion was sequenced for a study of T cell clonotyping in hematopoietic cell transplantation. Study-level points and caveats: Broader posttransplant TCR repertoire diversity was predicted by graft donor and pretransplant recipient Inverse Simpson Index values. At the given depth, recipient repertoires were over 95% de novo clonotypes.

Clones were read by immunoSEQ multiplex PCR, and TCRdb kept only the in-frame ones, dropping some. The table has about 28,000 clones, more than 70% seen once. The CDR3 consists of 15 residues. Trimming shortened V by 4 bases and J by 3 bases, and 15 bases separated the two germline ends. Germline-derived CDR1 and CDR2 are MGHRA and YSYEKL. This clone appeared once. Its target is unknown. Time point here: recipient sample about 28 days before transplant, after cytoreduction. The chain uses TRBV4-1 and TRBJ1-1; TRBD1 might be the D (5 bases). The origin of this receptor is a man aged 40-49 years with acute myeloid leukemia. Some clones in this sample may be carry-over from other donors' samples. The sequencing used peripheral blood mononuclear cells, collected before stem cell transplant. The CDR3 sequence: CASSPSDSSYTEAFF. CDR3 nucleotides: TGCGCCAGCAGCCCCAGCGACAGCTCTTACACTGAAGCTTTCTTT.